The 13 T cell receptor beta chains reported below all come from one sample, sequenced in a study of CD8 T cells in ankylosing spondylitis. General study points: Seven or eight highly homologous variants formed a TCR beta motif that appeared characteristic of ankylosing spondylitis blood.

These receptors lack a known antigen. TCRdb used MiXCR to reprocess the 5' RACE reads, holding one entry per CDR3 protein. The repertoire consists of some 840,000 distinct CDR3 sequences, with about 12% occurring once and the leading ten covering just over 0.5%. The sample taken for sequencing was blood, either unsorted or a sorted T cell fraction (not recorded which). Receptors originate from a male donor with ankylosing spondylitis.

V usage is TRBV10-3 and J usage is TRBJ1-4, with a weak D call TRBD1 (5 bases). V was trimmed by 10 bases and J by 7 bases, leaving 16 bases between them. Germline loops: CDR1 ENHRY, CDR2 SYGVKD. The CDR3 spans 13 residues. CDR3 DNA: TGTGCCACTGCGGGGGGGGTGGGTGAAAAACTGTTTTTT. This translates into CATAGGVGEKLFF.

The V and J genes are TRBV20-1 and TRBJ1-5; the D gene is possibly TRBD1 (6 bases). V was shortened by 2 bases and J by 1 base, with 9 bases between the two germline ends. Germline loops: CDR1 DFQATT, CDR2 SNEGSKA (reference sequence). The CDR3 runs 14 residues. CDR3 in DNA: TGCAGTGCTAGATTGAGGGGGAGCAATCAGCCCCAGCATTTT. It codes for CSARLRGSNQPQHF.

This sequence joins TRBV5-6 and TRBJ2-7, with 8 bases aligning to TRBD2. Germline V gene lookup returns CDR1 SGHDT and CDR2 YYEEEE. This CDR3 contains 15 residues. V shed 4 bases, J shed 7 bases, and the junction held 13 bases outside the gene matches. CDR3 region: CASSPRRAGVSEQYF. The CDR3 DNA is TGTGCCAGCAGCCCTCGTCGAGCGGGGGTGAGTGAGCAGTACTTC.

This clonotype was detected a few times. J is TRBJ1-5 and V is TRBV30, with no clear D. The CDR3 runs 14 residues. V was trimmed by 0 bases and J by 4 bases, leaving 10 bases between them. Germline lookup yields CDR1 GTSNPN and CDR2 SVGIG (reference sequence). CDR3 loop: CAWSVADGNQPQHF. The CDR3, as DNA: TGTGCCTGGAGTGTAGCGGACGGTAATCAGCCCCAGCATTTT.

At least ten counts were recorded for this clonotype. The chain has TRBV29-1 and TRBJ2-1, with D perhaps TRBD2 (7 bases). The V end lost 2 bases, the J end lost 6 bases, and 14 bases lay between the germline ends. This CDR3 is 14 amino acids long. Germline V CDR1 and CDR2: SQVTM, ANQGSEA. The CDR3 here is CSVELWGGINEQFF. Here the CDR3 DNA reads TGCAGCGTTGAATTGTGGGGGGGCATCAATGAGCAGTTCTTC.

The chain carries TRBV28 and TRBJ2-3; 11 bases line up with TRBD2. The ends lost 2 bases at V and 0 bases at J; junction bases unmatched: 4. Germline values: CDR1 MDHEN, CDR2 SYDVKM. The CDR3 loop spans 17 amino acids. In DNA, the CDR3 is TGTGCCAGCAGTTTAGGAGCTAGCGGGAGGAGCACAGATACGCAGTATTTT. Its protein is CASSLGASGRSTDTQYF.

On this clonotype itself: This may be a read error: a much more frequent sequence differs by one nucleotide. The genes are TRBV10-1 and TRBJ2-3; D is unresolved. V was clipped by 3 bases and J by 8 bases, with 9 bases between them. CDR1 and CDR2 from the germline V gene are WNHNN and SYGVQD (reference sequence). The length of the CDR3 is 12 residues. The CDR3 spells CASSDGGVTQYF. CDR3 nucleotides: TGCGCCAGCAGTGATGGCGGAGTTACGCAGTATTTT.

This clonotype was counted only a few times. The CDR3 DNA is TGCAGCGTTGTAAGGGGCGCTGGAAACACCATATATTTT. This codes for CSVVRGAGNTIYF. The chain combines TRBV29-1 with TRBJ1-3; D perhaps matches TRBD1 (5 bases). The germline V and J ends were trimmed by 4 bases and 2 bases, with 9 bases remaining between them. The CDR3 runs to 13 residues. Germline assignment: CDR1 SQVTM and CDR2 ANQGSEA. The whole variable domain, filled in from reference TRBV29-1 and TRBJ1-3, reads SAVISQKPSRDICQRGTSLTIQCQVDSQVTMMFWYRQQPGQSLTLIATANQGSEATYESGFVIDKFPISRPNLTFSTLTVSNMSPEDSSIYLCSVVRGAGNTIYFGEGSWLTVV.

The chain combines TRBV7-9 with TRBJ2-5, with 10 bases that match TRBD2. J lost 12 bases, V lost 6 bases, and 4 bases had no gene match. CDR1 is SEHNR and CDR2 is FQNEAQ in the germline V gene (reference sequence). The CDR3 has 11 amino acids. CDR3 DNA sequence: TGTGCCAGCAGTCTAGCGGGGGAGAAGTACTTC. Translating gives CASSLAGEKYF.

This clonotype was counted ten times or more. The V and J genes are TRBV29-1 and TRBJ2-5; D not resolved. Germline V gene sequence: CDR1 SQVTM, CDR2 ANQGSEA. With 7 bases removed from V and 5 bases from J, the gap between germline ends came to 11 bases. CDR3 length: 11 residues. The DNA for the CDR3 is TGCAGCGCTATACAAGGGGAGACCCAGTACTTC. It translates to CSAIQGETQYF.

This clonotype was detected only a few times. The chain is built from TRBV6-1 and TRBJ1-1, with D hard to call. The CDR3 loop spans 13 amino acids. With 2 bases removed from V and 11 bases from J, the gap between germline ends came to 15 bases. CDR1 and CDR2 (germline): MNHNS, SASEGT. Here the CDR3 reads CASSEREGMVAFF. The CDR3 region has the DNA TGTGCCAGCAGTGAACGGGAAGGGATGGTTGCTTTCTTT.

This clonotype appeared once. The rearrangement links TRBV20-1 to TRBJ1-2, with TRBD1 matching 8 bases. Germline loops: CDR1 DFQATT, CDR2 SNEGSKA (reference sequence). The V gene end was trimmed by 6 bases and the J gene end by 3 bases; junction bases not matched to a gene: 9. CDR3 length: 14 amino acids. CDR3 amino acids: CSAGRQGAHYGYTF. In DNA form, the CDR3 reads TGCAGTGCGGGCCGGCAGGGGGCTCACTATGGCTACACCTTC.

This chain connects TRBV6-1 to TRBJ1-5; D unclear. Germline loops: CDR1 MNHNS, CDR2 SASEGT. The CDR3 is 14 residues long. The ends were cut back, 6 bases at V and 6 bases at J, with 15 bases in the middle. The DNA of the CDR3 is TGTGCCAGCAGGCCTTTCGAGGTGAGTCAGCCCCAGCATTTT. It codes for CASRPFEVSQPQHF.